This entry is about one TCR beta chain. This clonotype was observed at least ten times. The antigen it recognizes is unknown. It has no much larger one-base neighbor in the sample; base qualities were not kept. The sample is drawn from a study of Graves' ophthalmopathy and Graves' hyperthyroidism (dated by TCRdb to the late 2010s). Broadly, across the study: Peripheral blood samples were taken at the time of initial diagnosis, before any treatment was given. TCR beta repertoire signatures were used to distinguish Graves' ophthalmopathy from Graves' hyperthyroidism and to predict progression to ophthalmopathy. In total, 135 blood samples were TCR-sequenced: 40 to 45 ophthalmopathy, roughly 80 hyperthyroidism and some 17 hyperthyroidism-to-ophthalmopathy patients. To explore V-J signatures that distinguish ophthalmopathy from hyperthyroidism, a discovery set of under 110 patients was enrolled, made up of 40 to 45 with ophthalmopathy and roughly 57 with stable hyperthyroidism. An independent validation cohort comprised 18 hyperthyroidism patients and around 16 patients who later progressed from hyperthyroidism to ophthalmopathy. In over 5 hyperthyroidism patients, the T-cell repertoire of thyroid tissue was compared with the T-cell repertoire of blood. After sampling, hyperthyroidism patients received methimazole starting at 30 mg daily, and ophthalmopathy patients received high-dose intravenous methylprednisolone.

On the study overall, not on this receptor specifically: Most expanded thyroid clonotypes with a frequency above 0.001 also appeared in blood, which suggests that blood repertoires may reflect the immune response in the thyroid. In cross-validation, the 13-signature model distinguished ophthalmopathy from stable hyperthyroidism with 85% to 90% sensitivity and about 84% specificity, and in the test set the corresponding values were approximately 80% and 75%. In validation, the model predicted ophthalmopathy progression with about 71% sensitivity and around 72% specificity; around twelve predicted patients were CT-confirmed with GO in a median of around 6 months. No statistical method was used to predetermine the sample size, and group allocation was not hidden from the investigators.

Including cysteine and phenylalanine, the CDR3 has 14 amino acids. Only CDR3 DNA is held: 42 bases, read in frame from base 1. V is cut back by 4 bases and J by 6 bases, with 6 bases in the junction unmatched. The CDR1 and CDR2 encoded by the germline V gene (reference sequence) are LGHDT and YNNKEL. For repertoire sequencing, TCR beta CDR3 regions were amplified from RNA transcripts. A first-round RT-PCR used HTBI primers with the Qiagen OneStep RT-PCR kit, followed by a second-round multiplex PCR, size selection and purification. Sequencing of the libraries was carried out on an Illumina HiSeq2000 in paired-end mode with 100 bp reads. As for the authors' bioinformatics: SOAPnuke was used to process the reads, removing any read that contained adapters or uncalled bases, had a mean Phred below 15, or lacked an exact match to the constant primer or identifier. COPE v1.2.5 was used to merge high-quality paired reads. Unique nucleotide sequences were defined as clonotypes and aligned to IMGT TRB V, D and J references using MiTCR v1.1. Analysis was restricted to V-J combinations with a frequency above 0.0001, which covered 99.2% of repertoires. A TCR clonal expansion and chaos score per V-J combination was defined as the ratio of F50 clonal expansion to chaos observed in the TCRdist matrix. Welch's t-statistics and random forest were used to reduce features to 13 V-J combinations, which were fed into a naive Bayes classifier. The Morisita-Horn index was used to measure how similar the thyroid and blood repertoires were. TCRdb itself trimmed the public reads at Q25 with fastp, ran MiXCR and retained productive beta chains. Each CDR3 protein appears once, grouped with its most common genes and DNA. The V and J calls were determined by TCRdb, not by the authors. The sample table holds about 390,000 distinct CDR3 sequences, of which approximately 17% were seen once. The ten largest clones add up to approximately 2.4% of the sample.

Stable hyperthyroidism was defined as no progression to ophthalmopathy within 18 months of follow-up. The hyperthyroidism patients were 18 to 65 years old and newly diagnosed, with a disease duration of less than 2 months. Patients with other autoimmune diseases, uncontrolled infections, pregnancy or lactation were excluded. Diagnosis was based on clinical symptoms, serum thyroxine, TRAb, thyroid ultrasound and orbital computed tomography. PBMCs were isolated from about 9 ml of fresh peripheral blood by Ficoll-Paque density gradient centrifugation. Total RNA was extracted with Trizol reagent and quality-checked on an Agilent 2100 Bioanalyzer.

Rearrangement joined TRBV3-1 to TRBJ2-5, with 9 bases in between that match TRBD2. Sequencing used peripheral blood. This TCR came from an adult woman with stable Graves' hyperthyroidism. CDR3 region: CASSLSSGRQTQYF. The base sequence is TGTGCCAGCAGCCTTAGTAGCGGGAGACAGACCCAGTACTTC.